These 23 T cell receptor beta chains originate from one sample sequenced in a study of spatial heterogeneity in lung cancer. The study, taken as a whole, reports: Intratumoral expanded alpha and beta TCR counts were found to track tumor mutation counts.

The time point is: sample taken at primary tumor resection. TCRdb redid the calling of the 5' RACE reads with MiXCR, one entry per CDR3 protein. In the table there are 8,000 to 9,500 distinct CDR3 sequences, about 7.7% of which are singletons. For these receptors, no antigen is known. The sample consisted of lung tumor tissue, taken at surgery. These receptors all come from a male donor with early-stage non-small cell lung cancer.

The table lists this clonotype with many counts. The gene calls are TRBV9 and TRBJ2-2, with unresolved D. Germline V gene sequence: CDR1 SGDLS, CDR2 YYNGEE. V gave up 0 bases and J gave up 6 bases, with 9 bases separating them. CDR3 length equals 14 residues. CDR3 nucleotide sequence: TGTGCCAGCAGCGTAGGATTAGTCTCCGGGGAGCTGTTTTTT. This translates into CASSVGLVSGELFF.

At least ten counts were recorded for this clonotype. The CDR3 DNA follows: TGTGCCAGCAGCACACCGGGACTAGCGGAACAGTACTTC. Amino acids: CASSTPGLAEQYF. V gene TRBV7-6 combines with J gene TRBJ2-7, with TRBD2 matching over 11 bases. This CDR3 comprises 13 residues. Looked up from germline, CDR1 is SGHVS and CDR2 is FNYEAQ. V was pared by 5 bases and J by 10 bases, with 7 bases of the junction left unmatched.

This clonotype was counted ten times or more. The chain has TRBV7-2 and TRBJ2-1, with 9 bases lining up with TRBD2. In germline, CDR1 is SGHTA, CDR2 FQGNSA. J lost 0 bases, V lost 6 bases, and 12 bases had no gene match. This CDR3 has 18 residues. CDR3 bases: TGTGCCAGCAGTGATAGCGGGGGCGCCCCCAGCTCCTACAATGAGCAGTTCTTC. It is translated as CASSDSGGAPSSYNEQFF.

Sample share makes this clonotype medium-sized. The rearrangement uses TRBV20-1 and TRBJ2-4, with D possibly TRBD2 on 6 matching bases. Trimming cost V 4 bases and J 8 bases, with 18 bases left between them. The germline V gene encodes CDR1 DFQATT and CDR2 SNEGSKA (reference sequence). CDR3 size: 14 residues. The chain's CDR3 is CSAISREKGDIQYF. CDR3 DNA: TGCAGTGCTATCTCCCGGGAGAAAGGGGACATTCAGTACTTC.

Ten or more counts support this clonotype. V gene TRBV20-1 combines with J gene TRBJ2-1; 8 positions agree with TRBD2. J was trimmed by 8 bases and V by 0 bases; bases with no gene match: 6. Germline V gene data show CDR1 as DFQATT and CDR2 as SNEGSKA (reference sequence). The CDR3 is 14 amino acids. The CDR3 reads CSARDRASGYEQFF. For the CDR3, the DNA is TGCAGTGCTAGAGATCGGGCTAGCGGGTATGAGCAGTTCTTC.

This clonotype occurred a few times. The rearrangement joins TRBV18 to TRBJ2-3, with unresolved D. V dropped 5 bases and J dropped 5 bases, with 11 bases sitting between them. Germline V lookup: CDR1 KGHSH, CDR2 LQKENI. The CDR3 has 13 residues. The chain's CDR3 is CASSRDPGDTQYF. CDR3 coding DNA: TGTGCCAGCTCAAGGGATCCCGGAGATACGCAGTATTTT.

This clonotype counts as medium-sized (0.01 to 0.1%). V is TRBV29-1 and J is TRBJ2-7, with D maybe TRBD1 (5 bases). This CDR3 has 15 residues. The V gene lost 4 bases and the J gene lost 7 bases, with 23 bases spanning the gap. CDR1 SQVTM and CDR2 ANQGSEA come from the germline V gene. CDR3 loop: CSVGARQSQEWEQYF. CDR3 coding DNA: TGCAGCGTTGGCGCCCGACAGAGCCAGGAGTGGGAGCAGTACTTC.

This clonotype was seen at least ten times. The genes are TRBV5-1 and TRBJ2-1; TRBD2 matches at 10 bases. This CDR3 is 13 amino acids long. Per the germline V gene, CDR1 is SGHRS and CDR2 is YFSETQ. The V segment lost 5 bases and the J segment 9 bases; nucleotides outside the gene matches: 5. The CDR3 here is CASRRTSGAEQFF. CDR3 in DNA: TGCGCCAGCAGGAGGACTAGCGGTGCTGAGCAGTTCTTC.

Turning to this clonotype: This may arise from a read error, as a much more abundant clone is one base away. This CDR3 fails to terminate in the conserved phenylalanine or tryptophan, so it likely reflects a read error. This chain connects TRBV7-8 to TRBJ1-1; TRBD1 matches 8 bases. The CDR3 covers 15 residues. Germline V gene lookup returns CDR1 SGHVS and CDR2 FQNEAQ. V gave up 3 bases and J gave up 0 bases; unmatched junction bases: 3. This CDR3 is CASSLTGDLNTEAFL. Here the CDR3 DNA reads TGTGCCAGCAGCTTGACAGGGGACCTGAACACTGAAGCTTTCCTT.

This clonotype was seen repeatedly, ten times or more. The chain recombines TRBV13 with TRBJ2-7, with 7 nucleotides matching TRBD1. Germline V CDR1 and CDR2: PRHDT, FYEKMQ (reference sequence). J gave up 4 bases and V 4 bases, and 7 bases lay outside the gene matches. CDR3 length: 14 amino acids. CDR3 protein: CASSSPGTVYEQYF. Here the CDR3 DNA reads TGTGCCAGCAGCTCGCCAGGGACAGTATACGAGCAGTACTTC.

This clonotype was counted at least ten times. The V and J genes are TRBV15 and TRBJ2-3; D unclear. The CDR3 is 13 amino acids. Trimming shortened V by 4 bases and J by 5 bases, and 10 bases separated the two germline ends. Germline CDR1 reads LNHNV; CDR2 reads YYDKDF (reference sequence). The CDR3 region has the DNA TGTGCCACCAGCACACAACACGGAGATACGCAGTATTTT. Encoded protein: CATSTQHGDTQYF. Full variable domain (remainder filled in from reference TRBV15 and TRBJ2-3): DAMVIQNPRYQVTQFGKPVTLSCSQTLNHNVMYWYQQKSSQAPKLLFHYYDKDFNNEADTPDNFQSRRPNTSFCFLDIRSPGLGDTAMYLCATSTQHGDTQYFGPGTRLTVL.

This clonotype has at least ten counts. The chain links TRBV10-3 to TRBJ2-1; D is ambiguous. Germline loops: CDR1 ENHRY, CDR2 SYGVKD. This CDR3 is 14 amino acids long. Trimming shortened V by 6 bases and J by 5 bases, and 14 bases separated the two germline ends. The CDR3 spells CAISFKGADNEQFF. CDR3 DNA: TGTGCCATCAGCTTTAAGGGTGCCGACAATGAGCAGTTCTTC.

This clonotype was picked up many times. The V and J genes are TRBV7-2 and TRBJ1-6, with D unclear. CDR3 length: 11 amino acids. Looked up from germline, CDR1 is SGHTA and CDR2 is FQGNSA. V was clipped by 5 bases and J by 15 bases, with 11 bases between them. The chain's CDR3 is CASSRAEDLHF. CDR3 DNA sequence: TGTGCCAGCAGCCGGGCGGAGGACCTCCACTTT.

This clonotype is categorized as medium-sized (0.01 to 0.1%). The chain links TRBV28 to TRBJ2-2; D could derive from TRBD1 or TRBD2 (5 bases each). This CDR3 is 14 amino acids long. The germline V gene has CDR1 MDHEN and CDR2 SYDVKM. Trimming left V 5 bases short and J 5 bases short, with 12 bases between. CDR3 amino acids: CASSALEGTGELFF. CDR3 bases: TGTGCCAGCAGTGCCCTAGAGGGGACCGGGGAGCTGTTTTTT.

This clonotype appeared many times. This chain connects TRBV5-6 to TRBJ2-7; 11 nucleotides line up with TRBD2. The CDR3 length is 15 residues. Trimming cost V 4 bases and J 4 bases; bases outside gene matches: 7. CDR1 and CDR2 from the germline V gene are SGHDT and YYEEEE. The CDR3 DNA reads TGTGCCAGCAGCCCGGGACTAGCGGCCTATTACGAGCAGTACTTC. Translation: CASSPGLAAYYEQYF.

This clonotype appeared once. V and J are TRBV6-1 and TRBJ1-5, with 9 bases that match TRBD1. This CDR3 is 14 amino acids long. The V gene end was trimmed by 6 bases and the J gene end by 6 bases; junction bases not matched to a gene: 6. Looked up from germline, CDR1 is MNHNS and CDR2 is SASEGT. The CDR3 nucleotides read TGTGCCAGCAGAGAACAGGGGGCTGTTCAGCCCCAGCATTTT. Translated: CASREQGAVQPQHF.

Judged by abundance, this clonotype is medium-sized. The rearrangement uses TRBV6-5 and TRBJ2-1, with 10 bases aligning to TRBD2. This CDR3 has 16 residues. Trimming at V came to 6 bases and at J to 1 base, leaving 6 bases not matched to a gene. Germline V gene sequence: CDR1 MNHEY, CDR2 SVGAGI. CDR3 sequence: CASSSRTSGSYNEQFF. The CDR3 DNA follows: TGTGCCAGCAGCTCCCGGACTAGCGGTTCCTACAATGAGCAGTTCTTC.

In its sample, this clonotype is medium-sized. The chain carries TRBV25-1 and TRBJ2-7, with D uncertain. The CDR3 covers 12 residues. Trimming cost V 2 bases and J 3 bases, with 5 bases left between them. Germline loops: CDR1 MGHDK, CDR2 SYGVNS. The CDR3 protein is CASSEGRYEQYF. The CDR3 DNA follows: TGTGCCAGCAGTGAAGGGCGCTACGAGCAGTACTTC.

This clonotype is medium-sized (0.01 to 0.1%) within its sample. This chain uses TRBV14 with TRBJ2-5, with D perhaps matching TRBD1 or TRBD2 (5 bases each). Germline V lookup: CDR1 SGHDN, CDR2 FVKESK. The CDR3 runs to 15 residues. V gave up 2 bases and J gave up 2 bases, with 12 bases separating them. The CDR3 protein is CASSQTTGAQETQYF. CDR3 DNA sequence: TGTGCCAGCAGCCAAACCACCGGGGCACAAGAGACCCAGTACTTC.

By proportion, this clonotype is medium-sized. The chain has TRBV7-2 and TRBJ1-2, with D possibly TRBD1 on 5 matching bases. The CDR3 is 16 residues long. Germline V lookup: CDR1 SGHTA, CDR2 FQGNSA. V was shortened by 4 bases and J by 5 bases, with 20 bases between the two germline ends. CDR3 residues: CASSSGQLGEAYGYTF. CDR3 nucleotides: TGTGCCAGCAGCTCCGGGCAACTAGGGGAGGCTTATGGCTACACCTTC.

This clonotype is labeled medium-sized. This rearrangement joins TRBV11-2 to TRBJ2-7; D uncertain. Trimming left V 2 bases short and J 6 bases short, with 8 bases between. CDR1 and CDR2 (germline): SGHAT, FQNNGV. The CDR3 totals 12 residues. The CDR3 DNA is TGTGCCAGCAGCTTACTGGAAGGCGAGCAGTACTTC. Translation: CASSLLEGEQYF.

By share of the sample, this clonotype is medium-sized. The chain has TRBV6-5 and TRBJ2-5, with TRBD1 as a possible D gene (5 bases). V shed 6 bases and J shed 2 bases, with 10 bases lying between them. The germline gives CDR1 MNHEY, CDR2 SVGAGI. The CDR3 covers 13 residues. The CDR3 loop reads CASRTPGQETQYF. CDR3 nucleotide sequence: TGTGCCAGCAGGACCCCAGGGCAAGAGACCCAGTACTTC.

Sample share makes this clonotype medium-sized. CDR3 region: CASSVAGQAANTGELFF. In DNA, the CDR3 is TGTGCCAGCAGCGTAGCGGGACAGGCCGCGAACACCGGGGAGCTGTTTTTT. The chain couples TRBV9 to TRBJ2-2; 8 nucleotides agree with TRBD1. The V segment lost 0 bases and the J segment 0 bases; nucleotides outside the gene matches: 4. The CDR3 runs to 17 residues. The germline V gene has CDR1 SGDLS and CDR2 YYNGEE.